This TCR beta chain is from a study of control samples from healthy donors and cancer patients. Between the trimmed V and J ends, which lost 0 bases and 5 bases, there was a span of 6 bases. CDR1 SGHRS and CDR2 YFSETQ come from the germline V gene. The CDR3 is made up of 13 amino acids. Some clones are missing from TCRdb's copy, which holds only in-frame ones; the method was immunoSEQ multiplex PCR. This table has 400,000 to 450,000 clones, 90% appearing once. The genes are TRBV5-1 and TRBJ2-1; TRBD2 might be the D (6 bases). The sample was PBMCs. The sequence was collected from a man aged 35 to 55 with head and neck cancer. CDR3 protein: CASSLGLDNEQFF. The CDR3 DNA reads TGCGCCAGCAGCTTGGGACTAGACAATGAGCAGTTCTTC.